This T cell receptor (beta chain) was captured by sequencing in a study of blood T cell repertoires in COVID-19. Authors' methods: How many nucleated cells were present was estimated from reference gene primer amplification. Method: immunoSEQ multiplex PCR; TCRdb's copy keeps in-frame clones and lacks some. That table supplies the V and J calls and clone size; D and trimming were determined from the DNA. The sample includes just over 650,000 clones, about nine tenths of them seen just once. In germline, CDR1 is SGHNT, CDR2 YYREEE (reference sequence). The CDR3 loop spans 10 amino acids. The V and J genes are TRBV5-4 and TRBJ1-2; maybe TRBD1 (5 bases). This receptor was obtained from a woman aged 18-29 years with acute or convalescent COVID-19. Sequencing used peripheral blood. CDR3: CVWGDYGYTF. In DNA, the CDR3 is TGTGTCTGGGGGGACTATGGCTACACCTTC. The full variable domain, with the rest looked up from reference TRBV5-4 and TRBJ1-2, is ETGVTQSPTHLIKTRGQQVTLRCSSQSGHNTVSWYQQALGQGPQFIFQYYREEENGRGNFPPRFSGLQFPNYSSELNVNALELDDSALYLCVWGDYGYTFGSGTRLTVV.